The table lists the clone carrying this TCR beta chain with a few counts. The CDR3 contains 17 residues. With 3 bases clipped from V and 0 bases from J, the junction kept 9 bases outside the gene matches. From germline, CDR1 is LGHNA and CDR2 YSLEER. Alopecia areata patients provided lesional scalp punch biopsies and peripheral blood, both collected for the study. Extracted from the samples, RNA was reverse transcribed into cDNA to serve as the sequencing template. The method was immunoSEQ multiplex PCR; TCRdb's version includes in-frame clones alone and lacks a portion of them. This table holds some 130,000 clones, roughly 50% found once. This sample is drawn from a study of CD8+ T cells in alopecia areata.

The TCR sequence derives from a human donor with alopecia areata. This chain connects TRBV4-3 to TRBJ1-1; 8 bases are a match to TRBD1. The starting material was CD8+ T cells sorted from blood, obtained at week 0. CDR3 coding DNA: TGCGCCAGCAGCCATTGGCAGGGGGCCTTCTTGAACACTGAAGCTTTCTTT. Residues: CASSHWQGAFLNTEAFF.